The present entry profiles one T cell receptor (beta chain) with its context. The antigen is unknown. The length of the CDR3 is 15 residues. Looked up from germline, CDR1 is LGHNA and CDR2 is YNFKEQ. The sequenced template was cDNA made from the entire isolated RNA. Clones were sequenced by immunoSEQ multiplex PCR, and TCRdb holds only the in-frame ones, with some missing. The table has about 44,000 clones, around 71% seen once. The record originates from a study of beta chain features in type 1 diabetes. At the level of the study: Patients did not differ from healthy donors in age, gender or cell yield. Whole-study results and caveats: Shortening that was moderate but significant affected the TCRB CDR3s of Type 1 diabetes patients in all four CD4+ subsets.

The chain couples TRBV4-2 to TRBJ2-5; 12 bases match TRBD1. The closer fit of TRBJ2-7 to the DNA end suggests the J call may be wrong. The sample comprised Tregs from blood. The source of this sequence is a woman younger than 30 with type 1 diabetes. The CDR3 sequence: CASSPPGQGAHEQYF. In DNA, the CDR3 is TGTGCCAGCAGCCCTCCGGGACAGGGGGCCCACGAGCAGTACTTC.